The present TCR beta chain was sequenced within a study of Graves' ophthalmopathy and Graves' hyperthyroidism. The study, taken as a whole, reports: Blood repertoires reportedly contained most expanded thyroid clonotypes above 0.001 frequency.

This clonotype was recorded at least ten times. The antigen is undetermined. Ophthalmopathy not arising within 18 months of follow-up defined hyperthyroidism as stable. Clinicians made diagnoses from clinical symptoms, serum thyroxine, TRAb, thyroid ultrasound and orbital computed tomography. PBMCs had their origin in fresh peripheral blood (around 10 ml). J lost 5 bases, V lost 5 bases, and 6 bases had no gene match. Germline V gene data show CDR1 as MNHEY and CDR2 as SMNVEV (reference sequence). The length of the CDR3 is 14 residues. TCR beta CDR3 regions were amplified from RNA transcripts. Second-round multiplex PCR followed a first-round RT-PCR using HTBI primers. A single record per CDR3 protein comes from TCRdb applying MiXCR to the multiplex PCR reads. The table lists about 380,000 distinct CDR3 sequences, less than 20% of them singletons.

The chain recombines TRBV27 with TRBJ1-1, with TRBD1 identical over 9 bases. The sequence was collected from a woman under 30 with stable Graves' hyperthyroidism. The specimen sequenced was peripheral blood. The CDR3 bases are TGTGCCAGCAGTCCACAGGGGGCTAAAACTGAAGCTTTCTTT. It encodes CASSPQGAKTEAFF.